This T cell receptor beta chain was identified during a study of shared clonotypes between healthy human individuals. Overall study context: Each donor's CD8 memory used one plate, CD8 naive two, each CD4 subset three.

To note about this clone: Its antigen is undetermined.

The CDR3 is made up of 15 amino acids. Losses at the gene ends were 8 bases for V and 5 bases for J; bases not matched to a gene: 12. Germline values: CDR1 MNHNS, CDR2 SASEGT. Several immunoSEQ plates held equal portions of the genomic DNA taken from each subset. Some clones are missing from TCRdb's copy, which holds only in-frame ones; the method was immunoSEQ multiplex PCR. The sample contains around 700,000 clones, around 74% of which appear only once. Study conclusions and caveats: In having few donors, the study represented limited genetic and exposure-history diversity. Rarefaction indicated that sorted-subset sequencing remained incomplete although depth was large.

The chain carries TRBV6-1 and TRBJ2-5, with 9 nucleotides matching TRBD2. This TCR was sampled from a woman in her 30s in good health. The sample was memory CD4+ T cells sorted from blood. Stated subset: CD45RA-negative fraction. The CDR3 reads CASRSSSGSGETQYF. DNA of the CDR3: TGTGCCAGCCGATCAAGTAGCGGGAGTGGGGAGACCCAGTACTTC.